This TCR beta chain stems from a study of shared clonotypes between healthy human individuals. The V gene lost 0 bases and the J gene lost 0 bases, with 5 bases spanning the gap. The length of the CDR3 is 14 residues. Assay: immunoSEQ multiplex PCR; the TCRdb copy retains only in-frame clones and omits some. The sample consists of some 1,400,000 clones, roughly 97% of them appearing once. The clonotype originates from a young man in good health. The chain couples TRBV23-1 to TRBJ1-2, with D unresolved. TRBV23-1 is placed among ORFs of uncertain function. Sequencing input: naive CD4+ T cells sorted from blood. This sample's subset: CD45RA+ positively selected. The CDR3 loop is CASSQSRPNYGYTF. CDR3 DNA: TGCGCCAGCAGTCAATCAAGGCCTAACTATGGCTACACCTTC.